The 5 T cell receptor beta chains below were found in one sample sequenced in a study of blood T cells in healthy people across ages. A second about 7 to 12 cycle PCR used barcoded and J-beta primers. From the 5' RACE reads, TCRdb called clonotypes with MiXCR, one entry per CDR3 protein. The profile shows around 1.7 million distinct CDR3 sequences, 25% to 30% of them singletons. Sequencing was carried out using blood. These receptors all come from a woman aged 25 to 39 in good health.

The chain has TRBV18 and TRBJ2-1; perhaps TRBD2 as D (5 bases). Trimming stripped 0 bases from V and 6 bases from J, with 15 bases between. The CDR3 loop spans 16 amino acids. Germline values: CDR1 KGHSH, CDR2 LQKENI. DNA of the CDR3: TGTGCCAGCTCACCACCGACGGGAAGGGTAGGCAATGAGCAGTTCTTC. It translates to CASSPPTGRVGNEQFF. The full variable domain, rest sourced from reference TRBV18 and TRBJ2-1, is NAGVMQNPRHLVRRRGQEARLRCSPMKGHSHVYWYRQLPEEGLKFMVYLQKENIIDESGMPKERFSAEFPKEGPSILRIQQVVRGDSAAYFCASSPPTGRVGNEQFFGPGTRLTVL.

The chain recombines TRBV9 with TRBJ2-7, with a weak D call TRBD2 (6 bases). V lost 3 bases, J lost 2 bases, and 15 bases lay in between. Germline values: CDR1 SGDLS, CDR2 YYNGEE. CDR3 length: 15 residues. CDR3 coding DNA: TGTGCCAGCAGCGCCGGAGGAGGGGCTCCCTACGAGCAGTACTTC. It translates to CASSAGGGAPYEQYF.

This clonotype was counted between two and nine times. V and J are TRBV5-1 and TRBJ2-5; 13 positions match TRBD2. The V segment lost 4 bases and the J segment 5 bases; nucleotides outside the gene matches: 8. The CDR3 has 16 residues. Germline-derived CDR1 and CDR2 are SGHRS and YFSETQ. The CDR3 sequence is CASSRTSGGDVETQYF. The CDR3 nucleotides read TGCGCCAGCAGCCGGACTAGCGGGGGAGACGTGGAGACCCAGTACTTC.

This clonotype turned up a few times. The rearrangement joins TRBV11-2 to TRBJ2-5; 9 bases match TRBD2. Per the germline V gene, CDR1 is SGHAT and CDR2 is FQNNGV. The CDR3 has 17 amino acids. Trimming removed 1 base from V and 4 bases from J; junction bases left unmatched: 10. Written as DNA, the CDR3 is TGTGCCAGCAGCTTAGTCCTACTGGCGGGGGGGCCAGAGACCCAGTACTTC. Protein product: CASSLVLLAGGPETQYF.

The chain employs TRBV29-1 and TRBJ2-1; no definite D call. The CDR3 totals 14 residues. CDR1 is SQVTM and CDR2 is ANQGSEA in the germline V gene. Trimming shortened V by 5 bases and J by 5 bases, and 16 bases separated the two germline ends. The CDR3 coding sequence is TGCAGCGTTCGTTTGGCGGCCTTACACAATGAGCAGTTCTTC. It specifies CSVRLAALHNEQFF.